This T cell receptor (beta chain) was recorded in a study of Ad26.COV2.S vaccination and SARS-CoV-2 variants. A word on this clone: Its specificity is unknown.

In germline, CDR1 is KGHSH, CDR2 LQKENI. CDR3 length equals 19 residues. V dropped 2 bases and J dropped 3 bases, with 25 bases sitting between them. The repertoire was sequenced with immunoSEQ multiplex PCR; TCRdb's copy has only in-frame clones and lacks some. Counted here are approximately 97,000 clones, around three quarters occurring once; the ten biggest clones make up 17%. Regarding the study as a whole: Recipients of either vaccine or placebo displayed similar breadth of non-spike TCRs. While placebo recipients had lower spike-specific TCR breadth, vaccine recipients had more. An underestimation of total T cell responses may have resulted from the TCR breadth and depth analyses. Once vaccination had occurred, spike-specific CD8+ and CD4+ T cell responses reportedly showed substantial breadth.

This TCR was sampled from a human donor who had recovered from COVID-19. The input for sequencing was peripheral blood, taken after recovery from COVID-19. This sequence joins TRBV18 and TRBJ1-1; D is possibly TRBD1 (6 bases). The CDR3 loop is CASSPNQIDRDNWDTEAFF. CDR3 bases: TGTGCCAGCTCACCAAACCAGATTGACCGGGACAATTGGGACACTGAAGCTTTCTTT.